This T cell receptor (beta chain) was sequenced during a study of T cell responses to AZD1222 COVID-19 vaccine. Study as a whole: Second-dose intervals of approximately 4 or approximately 12 weeks were pooled.

This clone was recorded only once. Antigen: not known. Regarding the study as a whole: In the spike-specific TCR repertoire, nearly half reportedly target unmutated variant regions. Spike-specific TCR depth and breadth grew after two AZD1222 doses. Across the whole spike, CD4 TCRs peaked at regions 160-218 and 743-854.

Assay used: immunoSEQ multiplex PCR; TCRdb lists only in-frame clones, some missing. This table holds roughly 190,000 clones, over 85% found once. The length of the CDR3 is 15 residues. Trimming pared 0 bases from V and 2 bases from J, leaving 11 bases between. Germline V lookup: CDR1 MNHEY, CDR2 SVGAGI. The starting material was peripheral blood, obtained on day 0 of AZD1222 vaccination. The TCR comes from an adult in good health. V and J are TRBV6-5 and TRBJ2-7; D is ambiguous. Here the CDR3 reads CASSYSMLGAYEQYF. The CDR3 DNA reads as TGTGCCAGCAGTTACTCCATGTTAGGAGCCTACGAGCAGTACTTC.